These 32 T cell receptor beta chains originate from one sample sequenced in a study of vaccination effects on CD4 cells after COVID-19. Their antigens remain unidentified. Assay: immunoSEQ multiplex PCR; the TCRdb copy retains only in-frame clones and omits some. The sample records about 33,000 clones, 82% being singletons. Antigen-specific CD4+ T cells expanded by the ViraFEST assay with viral peptide pools were then sequenced. Culture lasted around eleven days before CD4+ T cell isolation. Two doses of either BNT162b2 or mRNA-1273 were given to each participant. The sample here was CD4+ T cells from PBMCs cultured with HCoV-NL63 spike peptides, taken after COVID-19 vaccination. The receptors here all came from a human donor who received a COVID-19 vaccine. Some clones in this sample may be carry-over from other donors' samples.

The CDR3, as DNA: TGTGCCAGCAGTGAAGCTCAGGGAGGTCCTGAAGGCTACACCTTC. Protein product: CASSEAQGGPEGYTF. The rearrangement links TRBV6-1 to TRBJ1-2, with a weak D call TRBD1 (5 bases). Germline CDR1 reads MNHNS; CDR2 reads SASEGT. Deletions cut 0 bases from V and 8 bases from J, with 16 bases between. This CDR3 has 15 residues.

The count of this clone is one. The chain recombines TRBV7-8 with TRBJ1-2; tentative D call: TRBD1 (6 bases). This CDR3 region has 15 residues. Trimming took 5 bases from V and 8 from J, leaving 21 bases between them. CDR1 and CDR2 from the germline V gene are SGHVS and FQNEAQ. The CDR3 DNA is TGTGCCAGCAGCCGAGAGGGGACATCGGTTTGGGGCTACACCTTC. This codes for CASSREGTSVWGYTF. Combining the CDR3 with reference TRBV7-8 and TRBJ1-2 gives the whole variable domain GAGVSQSPRYKVAKRGQDVALRCDPISGHVSLFWYQQALGQGPEFLTYFQNEAQLDKSGLPSDRFFAERPEGSVSTLKIQRTQQEDSAVYLCASSREGTSVWGYTFGSGTRLTVV.

The chain employs TRBV7-8 and TRBJ1-2; D is possibly TRBD1 (6 bases). Trimming removed 5 bases from V and 8 bases from J, with 15 bases in between. This CDR3 is built from 13 residues. Germline V gives CDR1 SGHVS, CDR2 FQNEAQ. The CDR3 DNA reads as TGTGCCAGCAGCAACAGGGTTAGCTACGGCTACACCTTC. Translation gives CASSNRVSYGYTF.

The chain couples TRBV3-1 (or the pseudogene TRBV3-2) to TRBJ1-2; no clear D. V gave up 2 bases and J gave up 4 bases, with 8 bases separating them. The CDR3 length is 13 residues. The germline V gene has CDR1 LGHDT and CDR2 YNNKEL (reference sequence). CDR3 protein: CASSQTPSYGYTF. The CDR3 nucleotides read TGTGCCAGCAGCCAAACCCCTAGCTATGGCTACACCTTC.

This chain links TRBV29-1 with TRBJ2-5; 7 bases map to TRBD1. V trimming: 3 bases; J trimming: 1 base; junction bases outside the gene matches: 5. The CDR3 is 14 residues long. Germline V gene data show CDR1 as SQVTM and CDR2 as ANQGSEA. The CDR3 DNA follows: TGCAGCGTTGAGGCCGCAGGGGGCCAAGAGACCCAGTACTTC. Amino acid sequence: CSVEAAGGQETQYF.

The rearrangement uses TRBV7-2 and TRBJ2-3; D may be TRBD2 (5 bases). CDR3 size: 16 residues. Germline loops: CDR1 SGHTA, CDR2 FQGNSA. Deletions cut 4 bases from V and 2 bases from J, with 16 bases between. The CDR3 sequence is CASSSRGGGNTDTQYF. The CDR3 coding sequence is TGTGCCAGCAGCTCCCGGGGTGGAGGAAACACAGATACGCAGTATTTT.

The genes are TRBV5-5 and TRBJ1-2; 10 bases are a match to TRBD1. The CDR3 sequence is 14 residues long. V shed 5 bases and J 2 bases; nucleotides not matched to a gene: 3. Germline CDR1 reads SGHKS; CDR2 reads YYEKEE (reference sequence). CDR3 sequence (DNA): TGTGCCAGCAGGACGGGACAGGGGAACTATGGCTACACCTTC. This translates into CASRTGQGNYGYTF.

This clone was counted between two and nine times. The chain uses TRBV5-4 and TRBJ1-5; no clear D gene. Germline CDR1 and CDR2: SGHNT and YYREEE (reference sequence). The CDR3 covers 15 residues. V lost 0 bases to trimming and J lost 0 bases, with 7 bases between them. In DNA, the CDR3 is TGTGCCAGCAGCTTGGCCGCGAGTAGCAATCAGCCCCAGCATTTT. Its protein product is CASSLAASSNQPQHF.

This chain joins TRBV7-2 and TRBJ2-3; D is ambiguous. V was pared by 6 bases and J by 2 bases, with 3 bases between. Germline-derived CDR1 and CDR2 are SGHTA and FQGNSA. The CDR3 extends over 11 amino acids. DNA of the CDR3: TGTGCCAGCAGTGTCACAGATACGCAGTATTTT. Its protein is CASSVTDTQYF.

The chain links TRBV6-6 to TRBJ2-5; D is undetermined. Germline V lookup: CDR1 MNHNY, CDR2 SVGAGI (reference sequence). The germline V and J ends were trimmed by 6 bases and 3 bases, with 14 bases remaining between them. The CDR3 loop spans 14 amino acids. CDR3 sequence reads: CASRGYSNEETQYF. DNA for the CDR3: TGTGCCAGCAGGGGTTACAGTAACGAAGAGACCCAGTACTTC.

The chain is built from TRBV28 and TRBJ2-7; TRBD1 matches 7 bases. Per germline, CDR1 MDHEN and CDR2 SYDVKM. Trimming took 5 bases from V and 3 from J; bases not matched to a gene: 10. The CDR3 has 15 residues. As DNA, the CDR3 is TGTGCCAGCAGTCGAGCCGGGACAGCACACTACGAGCAGTACGTC. Translation gives CASSRAGTAHYEQYV.

CDR3 in DNA: TGTGCCAGCTCACCAAGTGCCGCAGGGCGGGTGACTAATGAAAAACTGTTTTTT. Translation: CASSPSAAGRVTNEKLFF. The chain links TRBV18 to TRBJ1-4, with a possible D match to TRBD1 (5 bases). Germline V gives CDR1 KGHSH, CDR2 LQKENI. The CDR3 consists of 18 residues. Trimming removed 2 bases at V and 2 bases at J, with 18 bases between.

The V gene is TRBV19, the J gene TRBJ2-1, with 7 bases that match TRBD1. Germline CDR1 reads LNHDA; CDR2 reads SQIVND (reference sequence). The CDR3 has 13 residues. Losses at the gene ends were 3 bases for V and 10 bases for J; bases not matched to a gene: 6. CDR3 sequence reads: CASSMGQPGEQFF. The CDR3 DNA reads as TGTGCCAGTAGTATGGGACAGCCTGGGGAGCAGTTCTTC.

This clone came up a few times. The CDR3 bases are TGTGCCAGTAGGCCCCCATCTGGGGGCTCCGGCCGGAGCTACACCTTC. Translation: CASRPPSGGSGRSYTF. The J gene is TRBJ1-2, the V gene TRBV19; possible D gene TRBD1, 6 bases. This CDR3 has 16 amino acids. CDR1 is LNHDA and CDR2 is SQIVND in the germline V gene (reference sequence). The V end lost 6 bases, the J end lost 9 bases, and 26 bases lay between the germline ends.

This clone has more than one count but fewer than ten. The chain is built from TRBV18 and TRBJ1-5; no reliable D call. There are 13 residues in the CDR3. In germline, CDR1 is KGHSH, CDR2 LQKENI. V was cut by 3 bases and J by 5 bases, with 8 bases left in between. CDR3 DNA sequence: TGTGCCAGCTCACCGCCCAACGATCAGCCCCAGCATTTT. Protein product: CASSPPNDQPQHF.

This clone was recorded once. CDR3 DNA: TGTGCCAGCAGTCCGGCCGGACAGGGGTGGTATGGCTACACCTTC. Translated, it gives CASSPAGQGWYGYTF. The chain carries TRBV27 and TRBJ1-2, with 9 bases lining up with TRBD1. The CDR3 runs 15 residues. Unmatched junction bases numbered 9, after V lost 5 bases and J lost 5 bases. Per germline, CDR1 MNHEY and CDR2 SMNVEV (reference sequence).

The CDR3: CASSSRKGSSYEQYV. The CDR3 DNA reads as TGTGCCAGCAGTTCCCGCAAGGGTAGCTCCTACGAGCAGTACGTC. The chain is built from TRBV6-5 and TRBJ2-7; D not certain. Trimming pared 4 bases from V and 0 bases from J, leaving 13 bases between. Germline V gene lookup returns CDR1 MNHEY and CDR2 SVGAGI. The CDR3 has 15 residues.

In its sample, this clone was seen once. This chain uses TRBV7-2 with TRBJ2-7; tentatively, D is TRBD2 (7 bases). This CDR3 comprises 15 residues. CDR1 and CDR2 from the germline V gene are SGHTA and FQGNSA. Trimming cost V 4 bases and J 2 bases, with 15 bases left between them. As DNA, the CDR3 is TGTGCCAGCAGCTACCAAGGGGGGGGTACCTACGAGCAGTACGTC. Protein sequence: CASSYQGGGTYEQYV.

In its sample, this clone was seen once. The chain is built from TRBV24-1 and TRBJ2-4; D not certain. Germline V gene sequence: CDR1 KGHDR, CDR2 SFDVKD. The V gene lost 8 bases and the J gene lost 2 bases, with 6 bases spanning the gap. The CDR3 spans 12 residues. CDR3 sequence: CATMSPKNIQYF. CDR3 DNA: TGTGCCACCATGTCTCCCAAAAACATTCAGTACTTC.

V usage is TRBV21-1 and J usage is TRBJ1-6. TRBV21-1 is a documented pseudogene. CDR3 length equals 18 residues. CDR3 amino acids: CASSTPRDSPSYNSPLHF. The CDR3 bases are TGTGCCAGCAGCACCCCACGGGACTCCCCCTCCTATAATTCACCCCTCCACTTT.

The chain uses TRBV7-2 and TRBJ1-3, with a possible D match to TRBD1 (5 bases). Trimming cost V 2 bases and J 0 bases, with 8 bases left between them. Germline CDR1 is SGHTA and CDR2 is FQGNSA. This CDR3 contains 15 residues. CDR3 DNA sequence: TGTGCCAGCAGCTTACGAGACAGCTCTGGAAACACCATATATTTT. Residues: CASSLRDSSGNTIYF.

The chain recombines TRBV19 with TRBJ1-1, with TRBD1 matching over 8 bases. V lost 6 bases, J lost 1 base, and 7 bases stayed unmatched. CDR3 length equals 15 residues. Per the germline V gene, CDR1 is LNHDA and CDR2 is SQIVND (reference sequence). The CDR3 loop is CASRRGTGGNTEAFF. CDR3 sequence (DNA): TGTGCCAGTAGGCGGGGGACAGGCGGGAACACTGAAGCTTTCTTT.

This rearrangement joins TRBV5-6 to TRBJ2-5, with TRBD2 identical over 7 bases. CDR3 length: 16 residues. The V and J ends lost 4 bases and 5 bases, in that order; junction bases with no gene match: 14. Germline lookup yields CDR1 SGHDT and CDR2 YYEEEE. The CDR3 loop reads CASSPLGGGARETQYF. The CDR3 nucleotides are TGTGCCAGCAGCCCCCTGGGGGGAGGGGCGAGGGAGACCCAGTACTTC.

The table lists this clone with a few counts. The junction does not match germline at one end; this may be a read error. The J gene is TRBJ1-3, the V gene TRBV2; D unclear. CDR1 and CDR2 (germline): SNHLY, FYNNEI. The CDR3 is 12 amino acids. The chain's CDR3 is CASTETGNTIYF. As DNA, the CDR3 is TGTGCCAGCACTGAAACTGGAAACACCATATATTTT.

J is TRBJ1-5 and V is TRBV7-2, with a tentative D call TRBD1 (5 bases). Germline lookup yields CDR1 SGHTA and CDR2 FQGNSA. Trimming took off 5 bases at V and 6 bases at J, with 17 bases between the two ends. The CDR3 extends over 15 amino acids. CDR3 region: CASSPIWGSSQPQHF. The CDR3 DNA reads TGTGCCAGCAGCCCGATTTGGGGGTCTAGTCAGCCCCAGCATTTT.

This chain uses TRBV19 with TRBJ1-6; D call uncertain. Germline CDR1 reads LNHDA; CDR2 reads SQIVND (reference sequence). CDR3 length equals 12 residues. V was trimmed by 3 bases and J by 9 bases, leaving 6 bases between them. The CDR3 DNA reads as TGTGCCAGTAGTATGACTGCTTCACCCCTCCACTTT. Translating gives CASSMTASPLHF.

The CDR3 sequence: CASSQEGSYGYTF. DNA of the CDR3: TGTGCCAGCAGCCAAGAAGGCAGCTATGGCTACACCTTC. V is TRBV3-1 (or the pseudogene TRBV3-2) and J is TRBJ1-2; D remains unclear. CDR3 length: 13 amino acids. Looked up from germline, CDR1 is LGHDT and CDR2 is YNNKEL (reference sequence). V was shortened by 0 bases and J by 4 bases, with 6 bases between the two germline ends.

The chain recombines TRBV7-8 with TRBJ1-5; TRBD1 agrees at 10 bases. The CDR3 totals 14 residues. CDR1 and CDR2 (germline): SGHVS, FQNEAQ. Trimming cost V 5 bases and J 8 bases; bases outside gene matches: 6. The CDR3 loop is CASSVGQGFKPQHF. The CDR3 nucleotides are TGTGCCAGCAGCGTGGGACAGGGGTTCAAGCCCCAGCATTTT.

V is TRBV2 and J is TRBJ1-1; TRBD1 might be the D (6 bases). Germline V gene lookup returns CDR1 SNHLY and CDR2 FYNNEI. V was trimmed by 11 bases and J by 2 bases, leaving 9 bases between them. This CDR3 comprises 11 residues. This chain's CDR3 is CAGGVNTEAFF. The CDR3, as DNA: TGTGCCGGGGGCGTTAACACTGAAGCTTTCTTT.

This sequence joins TRBV30 and TRBJ1-2, with D uncertain. The CDR3 totals 12 residues. The ends were cut back, 1 base at V and 3 bases at J, with 6 bases in the middle. CDR1 and CDR2 (germline): GTSNPN, SVGIG (reference sequence). CDR3 bases: TGTGCCTGGAGTGGAGTGGACTATGGCTACACCTTC. It specifies CAWSGVDYGYTF.

The DNA of the CDR3 is TGTGCCTGGAGTCGCGGGAACTACAATGAGCAGTTCTTC. This translates into CAWSRGNYNEQFF. J is TRBJ2-1 and V is TRBV30; D might be TRBD2 (6 bases). V lost 2 bases and J lost 3, with 8 bases in between. Germline V gives CDR1 GTSNPN, CDR2 SVGIG (reference sequence). The CDR3 has 13 amino acids. The entire variable domain, with the rest obtained from reference TRBV30 and TRBJ2-1, is as follows: SQTIHQWPATLVQPVGSPLSLECTVEGTSNPNLYWYRQAAGRGLQLLFYSVGIGQISSEVPQNLSASRPQDRQFILSSKKLLLSDSGFYLCAWSRGNYNEQFFGPGTRLTVL.

The CDR3 region is CASRARGQGLTEAFF. The DNA for the CDR3 is TGTGCCAGCAGGGCCCGCGGACAGGGCCTCACTGAAGCTTTCTTT. The chain has TRBV6-5 and TRBJ1-1; 8 positions agree with TRBD1. The CDR3 has 15 amino acids. Germline V gives CDR1 MNHEY, CDR2 SVGAGI. The junction had 10 bases not matched to a gene; V was cut back by 6 bases and J by 4 bases.